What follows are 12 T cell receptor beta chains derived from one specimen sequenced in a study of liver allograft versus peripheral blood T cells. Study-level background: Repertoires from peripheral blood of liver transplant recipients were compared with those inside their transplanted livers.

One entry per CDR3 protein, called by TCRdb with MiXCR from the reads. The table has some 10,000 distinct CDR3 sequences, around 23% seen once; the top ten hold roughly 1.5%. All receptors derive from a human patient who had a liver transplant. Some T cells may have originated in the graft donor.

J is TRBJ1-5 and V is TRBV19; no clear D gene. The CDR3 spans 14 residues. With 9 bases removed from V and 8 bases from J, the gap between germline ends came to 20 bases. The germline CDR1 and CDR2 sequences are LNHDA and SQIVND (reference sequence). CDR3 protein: CARRADPSFEPQHF. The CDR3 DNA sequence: TGTGCCAGACGGGCAGACCCTTCATTTGAGCCCCAGCATTTT.

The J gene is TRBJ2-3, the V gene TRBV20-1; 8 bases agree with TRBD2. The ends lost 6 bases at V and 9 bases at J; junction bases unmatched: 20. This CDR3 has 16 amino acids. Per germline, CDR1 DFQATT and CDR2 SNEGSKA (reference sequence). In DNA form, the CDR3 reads TGCAGTGCCGCTAGCGGACTTTTAGCGGGGAGGGGGACGCAGTATTTT. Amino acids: CSAASGLLAGRGTQYF.

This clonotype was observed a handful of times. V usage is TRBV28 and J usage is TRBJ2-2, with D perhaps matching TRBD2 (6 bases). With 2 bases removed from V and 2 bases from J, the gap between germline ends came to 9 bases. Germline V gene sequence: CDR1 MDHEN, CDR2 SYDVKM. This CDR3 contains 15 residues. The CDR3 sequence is CASSLIGTNTGELFF. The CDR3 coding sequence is TGTGCCAGCAGTTTAATAGGGACTAACACCGGGGAGCTGTTTTTT.

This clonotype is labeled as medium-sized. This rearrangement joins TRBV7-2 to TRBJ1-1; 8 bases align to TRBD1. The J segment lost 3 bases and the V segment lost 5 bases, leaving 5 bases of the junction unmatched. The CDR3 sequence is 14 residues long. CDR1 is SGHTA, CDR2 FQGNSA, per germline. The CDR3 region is CASSPDRAYTEAFF. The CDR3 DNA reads TGTGCCAGCAGCCCGGACAGGGCTTACACTGAAGCTTTCTTT.

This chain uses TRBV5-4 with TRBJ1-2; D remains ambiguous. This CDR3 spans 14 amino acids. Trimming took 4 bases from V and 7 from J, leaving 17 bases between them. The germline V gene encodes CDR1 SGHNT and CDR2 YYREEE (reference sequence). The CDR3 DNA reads TGTGCCAGCAGCATCCGGGAAAGGGCGATTGGCTACACCTTC. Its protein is CASSIRERAIGYTF. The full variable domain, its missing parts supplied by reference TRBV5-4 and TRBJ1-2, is ETGVTQSPTHLIKTRGQQVTLRCSSQSGHNTVSWYQQALGQGPQFIFQYYREEENGRGNFPPRFSGLQFPNYSSELNVNALELDDSALYLCASSIRERAIGYTFGSGTRLTVV.

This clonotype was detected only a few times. The CDR3 region is CASRRLAVESGELFF. CDR3 nucleotides: TGTGCCAGCAGGAGACTAGCGGTTGAATCCGGGGAGCTGTTTTTT. The rearrangement joins TRBV6-1 to TRBJ2-2; TRBD2 agrees at 9 bases. CDR1 is MNHNS and CDR2 is SASEGT in the germline V gene. The CDR3 has 15 residues. After removal of 6 bases from V and 6 bases from J, the junction contained 8 bases not matched to a gene.

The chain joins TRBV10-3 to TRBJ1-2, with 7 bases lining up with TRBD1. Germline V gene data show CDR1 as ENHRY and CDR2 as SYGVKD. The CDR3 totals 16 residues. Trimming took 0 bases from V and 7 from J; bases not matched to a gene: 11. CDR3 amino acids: CAISESDRSAGGGYTF. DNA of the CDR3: TGTGCCATCAGTGAGTCGGACAGGTCGGCGGGTGGTGGCTACACCTTC.

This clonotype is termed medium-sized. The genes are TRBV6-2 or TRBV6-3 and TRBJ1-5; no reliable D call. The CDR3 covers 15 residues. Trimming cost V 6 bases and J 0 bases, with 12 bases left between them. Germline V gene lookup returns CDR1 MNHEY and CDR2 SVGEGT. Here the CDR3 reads CASRPIGYSNQPQHF. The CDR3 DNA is TGTGCCAGCAGACCGATTGGTTATAGCAATCAGCCCCAGCATTTT.

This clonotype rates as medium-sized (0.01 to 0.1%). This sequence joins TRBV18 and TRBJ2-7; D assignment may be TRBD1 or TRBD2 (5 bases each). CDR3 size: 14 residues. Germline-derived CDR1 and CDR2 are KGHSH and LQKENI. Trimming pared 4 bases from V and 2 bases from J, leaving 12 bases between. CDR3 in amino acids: CASSLWDGAYEQYF. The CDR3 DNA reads TGTGCCAGCTCACTCTGGGACGGAGCCTACGAGCAGTACTTC.

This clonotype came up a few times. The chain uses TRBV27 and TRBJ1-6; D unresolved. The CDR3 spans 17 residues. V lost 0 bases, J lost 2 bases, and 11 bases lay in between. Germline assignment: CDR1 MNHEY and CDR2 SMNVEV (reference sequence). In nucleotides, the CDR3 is TGTGCCAGCAGTTTATCTTCGAGGGCTCCCTATAATTCACCCCTCCACTTT. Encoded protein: CASSLSSRAPYNSPLHF.

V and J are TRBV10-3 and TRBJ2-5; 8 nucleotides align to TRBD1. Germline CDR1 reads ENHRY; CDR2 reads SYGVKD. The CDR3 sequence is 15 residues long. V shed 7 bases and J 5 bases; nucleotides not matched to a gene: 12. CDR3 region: CAINRGSGALETQYF. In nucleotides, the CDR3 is TGTGCCATCAACAGGGGGTCGGGGGCGTTGGAGACCCAGTACTTC.

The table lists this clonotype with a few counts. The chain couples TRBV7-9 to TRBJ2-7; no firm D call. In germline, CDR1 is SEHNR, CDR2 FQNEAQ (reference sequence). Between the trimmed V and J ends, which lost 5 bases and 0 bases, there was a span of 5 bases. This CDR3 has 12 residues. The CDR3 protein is CASSGNSYEQYF. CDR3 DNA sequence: TGTGCCAGCAGCGGGAACTCCTACGAGCAGTACTTC. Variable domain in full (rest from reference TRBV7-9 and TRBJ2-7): DTGVSQNPRHKITKRGQNVTFRCDPISEHNRLYWYRQTLGQGPEFLTYFQNEAQLEKSRLLSDRFSAERPKGSFSTLEIQRTEQGDSAMYLCASSGNSYEQYFGPGTRLTVT.